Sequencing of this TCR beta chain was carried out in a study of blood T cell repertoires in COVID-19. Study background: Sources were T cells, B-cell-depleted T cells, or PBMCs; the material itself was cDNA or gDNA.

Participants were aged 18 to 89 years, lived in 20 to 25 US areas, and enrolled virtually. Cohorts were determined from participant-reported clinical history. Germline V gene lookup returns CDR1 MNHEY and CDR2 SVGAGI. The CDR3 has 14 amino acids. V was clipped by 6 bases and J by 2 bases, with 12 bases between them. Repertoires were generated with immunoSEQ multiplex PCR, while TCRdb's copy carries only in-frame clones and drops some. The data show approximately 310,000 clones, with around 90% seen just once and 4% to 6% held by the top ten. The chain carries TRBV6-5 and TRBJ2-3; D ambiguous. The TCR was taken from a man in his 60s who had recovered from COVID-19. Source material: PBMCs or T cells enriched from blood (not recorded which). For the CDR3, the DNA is TGTGCCAGCAGGAACCGGCAGGACACAGATACGCAGTATTTT. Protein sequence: CASRNRQDTDTQYF.